These 30 T cell receptor beta chains were sequenced from one sample in a study of blood T cell repertoires in COVID-19. Libraries were prepared by immunoSEQ multiplex PCR; TCRdb keeps only in-frame clonotypes and omits some of them. The data contain about 180,000 clones, approximately 85% of them seen just once; the ten biggest clones take up around 9%. The sequenced sample consisted of PBMCs or T cells enriched from blood (not recorded which). These receptors were taken from a woman in her twenties or thirties who had recovered from COVID-19.

The chain couples TRBV5-6 to TRBJ2-1; D is ambiguous. Germline-derived CDR1 and CDR2 are SGHDT and YYEEEE. The CDR3 sequence is 12 residues long. Trimming cost V 7 bases and J 4 bases, with 9 bases left between them. CDR3 in amino acids: CASGLSYNEQFF. In DNA form, the CDR3 reads TGTGCCAGCGGGCTCAGTTACAATGAGCAGTTCTTC.

This rearrangement joins TRBV10-3 to TRBJ1-1, with D possibly TRBD1 on 5 matching bases. Germline V lookup: CDR1 ENHRY, CDR2 SYGVKD. V lost 4 bases and J 8 bases, leaving 17 bases between the germline ends. The length of the CDR3 is 14 residues. The chain's CDR3 is CAISASGAAGEAFF. CDR3 bases: TGTGCCATCAGTGCCTCGGGCGCTGCAGGGGAAGCTTTCTTT.

The rearrangement uses TRBV28 and TRBJ2-7; tentatively, D is TRBD2 (6 bases). The CDR3 is 14 residues long. The germline V gene has CDR1 MDHEN and CDR2 SYDVKM. Trimming pared 5 bases from V and 2 bases from J, leaving 13 bases between. The DNA of the CDR3 is TGTGCCAGCAGTCTAAGGGACTTAACCTACGAGCAGTACTTC. It codes for CASSLRDLTYEQYF.

V is TRBV5-5 and J is TRBJ1-2; the match to TRBD1 covers 10 bases. Losses at the gene ends were 3 bases for V and 6 bases for J; bases not matched to a gene: 5. The CDR3 runs 14 residues. CDR1 and CDR2 from the germline V gene are SGHKS and YYEKEE (reference sequence). Here the CDR3 reads CASSSDRGAHGYTF. CDR3 DNA sequence: TGTGCCAGCAGCTCGGACAGGGGGGCCCATGGCTACACCTTC.

DNA of the CDR3: TGTGCCAGCAGTTCGTACAGGGGGCTTAACTATGGCTACACCTTC. Encoded protein: CASSSYRGLNYGYTF. The chain carries TRBV28 and TRBJ1-2, with 9 bases that match TRBD1. The CDR3 length is 15 residues. Trimming at V came to 4 bases and at J to 1 base, leaving 4 bases not matched to a gene. Germline CDR1 reads MDHEN; CDR2 reads SYDVKM.

This sequence joins TRBV2 and TRBJ1-1; 7 positions match TRBD1. V gave up 2 bases and J gave up 4 bases; unmatched junction bases: 4. CDR1 is SNHLY and CDR2 is FYNNEI in the germline V gene. This CDR3 spans 14 amino acids. The CDR3 is CASSERQGSTEAFF. The CDR3 nucleotides read TGTGCCAGCAGTGAACGACAGGGAAGCACTGAAGCTTTCTTT.

The J gene is TRBJ1-6, the V gene TRBV10-1; D might be TRBD1 (5 bases). Looked up from germline, CDR1 is WNHNN and CDR2 is SYGVQD (reference sequence). This CDR3 spans 16 amino acids. V lost 3 bases, J lost 4 bases, and 13 bases lay in between. The CDR3 DNA follows: TGCGCCAGCAGTGAAGGTCCAGGGAAGTATAATTCACCCCTCCACTTT. Its translation is CASSEGPGKYNSPLHF.

The genes are TRBV7-9 and TRBJ2-7, with 8 bases fitting TRBD1. Unmatched junction bases numbered 5, after V lost 5 bases and J lost 5 bases. The CDR3 contains 13 residues. CDR1 and CDR2 from the germline V gene are SEHNR and FQNEAQ (reference sequence). The CDR3 spells CASSPGGWHEQYF. The CDR3 DNA reads as TGTGCCAGCAGCCCAGGGGGCTGGCACGAGCAGTACTTC. Using reference TRBV7-9 and TRBJ2-7 for the parts outside the CDR3, the full variable domain is DTGVSQNPRHKITKRGQNVTFRCDPISEHNRLYWYRQTLGQGPEFLTYFQNEAQLEKSRLLSDRFSAERPKGSFSTLEIQRTEQGDSAMYLCASSPGGWHEQYFGPGTRLTVT.

This clone was detected once. V gene TRBV4-2 combines with J gene TRBJ2-1; no clear D gene. V was clipped by 0 bases and J by 6 bases, with 6 bases between them. Germline V gene lookup returns CDR1 LGHNA and CDR2 YNFKEQ. The CDR3 consists of 13 residues. In DNA, the CDR3 is TGTGCCAGCAGCCAAGATTTCGGCAATGAGCAGTTCTTC. Protein sequence: CASSQDFGNEQFF.

The chain carries TRBV14 and TRBJ1-1; 8 bases line up with TRBD1. Looked up from germline, CDR1 is SGHDN and CDR2 is FVKESK. The CDR3 extends over 14 amino acids. The trim removed 2 bases at V and 4 bases at J, leaving 3 bases unmatched. As DNA, the CDR3 is TGTGCCAGCAGCCAAAACAGGGGGATCACTGAAGCTTTCTTT. Its translation: CASSQNRGITEAFF.

This chain links TRBV29-1 with TRBJ2-1; tentative D call: TRBD2 (5 bases). From germline, CDR1 is SQVTM and CDR2 ANQGSEA. Trimming left V 2 bases short and J 5 bases short, with 10 bases between. The CDR3 has 13 residues. The chain's CDR3 is CSVERWENNEQFF. The CDR3 DNA sequence: TGCAGCGTTGAAAGGTGGGAGAACAATGAGCAGTTCTTC.

The chain uses TRBV19 and TRBJ2-1; unclear D gene. CDR3 length equals 10 residues. Per germline, CDR1 LNHDA and CDR2 SQIVND (reference sequence). V was clipped by 6 bases and J by 6 bases, with 3 bases between them. CDR3 sequence reads: CASSGNEQFF. The CDR3 nucleotides read TGTGCCAGTAGCGGCAATGAGCAGTTCTTC.

The chain couples TRBV28 to TRBJ1-6; D might be TRBD1 (6 bases). Between the trimmed V and J ends, which lost 5 bases and 6 bases, there was a span of 14 bases. CDR1 is MDHEN and CDR2 is SYDVKM in the germline V gene. The CDR3 runs 15 residues. CDR3 nucleotide sequence: TGTGCCAGCAGTCTCCACAGGGACCTTAATTCACCCCTCCACTTT. It yields the protein CASSLHRDLNSPLHF.

The rearrangement links TRBV28 to TRBJ2-2, with TRBD2 matching 13 bases. The CDR3 sequence is 16 residues long. CDR1 is MDHEN and CDR2 is SYDVKM in the germline V gene. J lost 7 bases, V lost 3 bases, and 5 bases had no gene match. The CDR3 region is CASSFRLAGGFGELFF. The DNA of the CDR3 is TGTGCCAGCAGTTTTAGACTAGCGGGAGGATTCGGGGAGCTGTTTTTT.

The chain combines TRBV3-1 (or the pseudogene TRBV3-2) with TRBJ2-3; 8 bases line up with TRBD2. With 0 bases clipped from V and 6 bases from J, the junction kept 17 bases outside the gene matches. CDR3 length equals 19 residues. Germline assignment: CDR1 LGHDT and CDR2 YNNKEL (reference sequence). CDR3 sequence reads: CASSQELGFRVGRADTQYF. The CDR3 DNA is TGTGCCAGCAGCCAAGAACTGGGGTTTCGGGTCGGGAGGGCCGATACGCAGTATTTT.

In its sample, this clone was seen many times. This chain connects TRBV6-1 to TRBJ2-1, with 7 bases identical to TRBD1. The CDR3 runs to 15 residues. V lost 2 bases and J lost 2; bases outside the gene matches: 3. Germline CDR1 MNHNS, CDR2 SASEGT. The CDR3 loop is CASSETGVTYNEQFF. The CDR3 DNA follows: TGTGCCAGCAGTGAAACAGGGGTAACCTACAATGAGCAGTTCTTC.

The J gene is TRBJ1-2, the V gene TRBV15, with D unclear. Trimming left V 5 bases short and J 3 bases short, with 7 bases between. The CDR3 totals 12 residues. CDR1 is LNHNV and CDR2 is YYDKDF in the germline V gene (reference sequence). The CDR3 reads CATSSIHYGYTF. As DNA, the CDR3 is TGTGCCACCAGCTCAATTCACTATGGCTACACCTTC.

The chain has TRBV2 and TRBJ2-5; TRBD2 matches 7 bases. There are 13 residues in the CDR3. Germline CDR1 is SNHLY and CDR2 is FYNNEI. V dropped 4 bases and J dropped 4; count of bases not matched to a gene: 3. CDR3 in DNA: TGTGCCAGCAGTGGGCGGGGGACAGAGACCCAGTACTTC. It encodes CASSGRGTETQYF.

The V and J genes are TRBV27 and TRBJ2-1; D is perhaps TRBD1 (6 bases). Germline CDR1 is MNHEY and CDR2 is SMNVEV (reference sequence). The CDR3 covers 15 residues. V was cut by 7 bases and J by 3 bases, with 16 bases left in between. This CDR3 is CASTPNMDSYNEQFF. In DNA form, the CDR3 reads TGTGCCAGCACCCCCAACATGGACAGCTACAATGAGCAGTTCTTC.

The V and J genes are TRBV7-2 and TRBJ2-7, with D maybe TRBD1 (6 bases). V lost 5 bases, J lost 0 bases, and 17 bases lay in between. Germline CDR1 reads SGHTA; CDR2 reads FQGNSA. This CDR3 region has 16 residues. CDR3 nucleotide sequence: TGTGCCAGCAGCAGGATATCACAGGGATCCTCCTACGAGCAGTACTTC. Translating it yields CASSRISQGSSYEQYF.

V usage is TRBV10-3 and J usage is TRBJ2-7; 9 bases map to TRBD1. With V trimmed by 0 bases and J by 4 bases, 4 bases remained unmatched. CDR1 is ENHRY and CDR2 is SYGVKD in the germline V gene. The CDR3 runs to 15 residues. For the CDR3, the DNA is TGTGCCATCAGTGAGTCCTGGGACAGGGTTTACGAGCAGTACTTC. Translated, it gives CAISESWDRVYEQYF.

J is TRBJ2-2 and V is TRBV19; TRBD2 is a possible D gene (6 bases). Germline V CDR1 and CDR2: LNHDA, SQIVND (reference sequence). V was cut by 7 bases and J by 9 bases, with 24 bases left in between. This CDR3 region has 16 residues. This chain's CDR3 is CASKVGTGAGNRELFF. CDR3 DNA: TGTGCCAGTAAAGTAGGGACTGGCGCGGGCAACAGGGAGCTGTTTTTT.

This chain connects TRBV3-1 (or the pseudogene TRBV3-2) to TRBJ2-3, with 8 bases that match TRBD2. The germline gives CDR1 LGHDT, CDR2 YNNKEL (reference sequence). The CDR3 is 16 amino acids. J was trimmed by 0 bases and V by 2 bases; bases with no gene match: 4. The CDR3 is CASSQSAGVSTDTQYF. DNA of the CDR3: TGTGCCAGCAGCCAATCAGCGGGAGTTAGCACAGATACGCAGTATTTT.

The V call is TRBV6-6, the J call TRBJ2-7; D unresolved. Trimming removed 2 bases at V and 3 bases at J, with 11 bases between. The CDR3 is made up of 14 amino acids. CDR1 and CDR2 from the germline V gene are MNHNY and SVGAGI (reference sequence). Here the CDR3 DNA reads TGTGCCAGCAGTTACACAAACGAGGACTACGAGCAGTACTTC. It specifies CASSYTNEDYEQYF.

This sequence joins TRBV7-9 and TRBJ1-2, with a possible D match to TRBD1 (5 bases). The CDR3 extends over 14 amino acids. Trimming pared 2 bases from V and 7 bases from J, leaving 14 bases between. Germline CDR1 reads SEHNR; CDR2 reads FQNEAQ (reference sequence). The CDR3 reads CASSLRAGLLGYTF. For the CDR3, the DNA is TGTGCCAGCAGCTTACGGGCAGGGCTCCTTGGCTACACCTTC.

The chain couples TRBV19 to TRBJ2-2; D perhaps matches TRBD1 (5 bases). Germline-derived CDR1 and CDR2 are LNHDA and SQIVND (reference sequence). This CDR3 comprises 15 residues. Trimming shortened V by 9 bases and J by 0 bases, and 14 bases separated the two germline ends. The CDR3 region is CASRQGYANTGELFF. The CDR3 DNA reads TGTGCCAGCAGGCAGGGATACGCGAACACCGGGGAGCTGTTTTTT.

V gene TRBV7-9 combines with J gene TRBJ2-1, with TRBD2 matching over 7 bases. CDR1 SEHNR and CDR2 FQNEAQ come from the germline V gene (reference sequence). The CDR3 contains 16 residues. Germline trimming cut 4 bases from V and 8 bases from J; bases unmatched to any gene: 14. The CDR3 DNA follows: TGTGCCAGCAGCTCCCGGGGGAGGGCACCGGTCGATGAGCAGTTCTTC. Its translation: CASSSRGRAPVDEQFF.

The rearrangement uses TRBV7-9 and TRBJ2-3; 9 nucleotides agree with TRBD1. Germline V gene sequence: CDR1 SEHNR, CDR2 FQNEAQ (reference sequence). With V trimmed by 0 bases and J by 2 bases, 3 bases remained unmatched. The CDR3 extends over 16 amino acids. For the CDR3, the DNA is TGTGCCAGCAGCTTAGCACAGGGGGCCCCCACAGATACGCAGTATTTT. Amino acid sequence: CASSLAQGAPTDTQYF.

V gene TRBV25-1 combines with J gene TRBJ1-1; 9 nucleotides align to TRBD1. Germline V CDR1 and CDR2: MGHDK, SYGVNS. The CDR3 spans 14 residues. The trim removed 4 bases at V and 6 bases at J, leaving 6 bases unmatched. The CDR3 DNA follows: TGTGCCAGCAGTGTAGACAGGGGGTGGGCTGAAGCTTTCTTT. Its translation is CASSVDRGWAEAFF.

The rearrangement joins TRBV11-2 to TRBJ2-1; the match to TRBD2 covers 9 bases. Unmatched junction bases numbered 1, after V lost 3 bases and J lost 1 base. The CDR3 is 15 residues long. CDR1 is SGHAT and CDR2 is FQNNGV in the germline V gene. The CDR3 loop is CASSFAGGSYNEQFF. The CDR3 nucleotides are TGTGCCAGCAGCTTCGCGGGAGGGTCCTACAATGAGCAGTTCTTC.